A single sample is the source of the 25 T cell receptor beta chains below, sequenced in a study of blood T cells in healthy people across ages. A second about 6 to 11 cycle PCR used barcoded and J-beta primers. TCRdb ran MiXCR on the 5' RACE reads and lists one entry per CDR3 protein. The table shows 590,000 or so distinct CDR3 sequences, with 25% to 30% occurring only once. Sequencing was done on a sample of blood. These TCRs come from a woman aged 80 or over in good health.

The chain employs TRBV15 and TRBJ2-5, with D perhaps being TRBD1 or TRBD2 (5 bases each). V was cut by 2 bases and J by 3 bases, with 16 bases left in between. In germline, CDR1 is LNHNV, CDR2 YYDKDF (reference sequence). CDR3 size: 16 residues. The DNA of the CDR3 is TGTGCCACCAGCAGACCAAGGGGAGTCCAGGAAGAGACCCAGTACTTC. Its translation is CATSRPRGVQEETQYF. Full variable domain (remainder filled in from reference TRBV15 and TRBJ2-5): DAMVIQNPRYQVTQFGKPVTLSCSQTLNHNVMYWYQQKSSQAPKLLFHYYDKDFNNEADTPDNFQSRRPNTSFCFLDIRSPGLGDTAMYLCATSRPRGVQEETQYFGPGTRLLVL.

On this clonotype: Given a much more abundant clone one base away, this may be a read error. The rearrangement links TRBV9 to TRBJ2-7; D could derive from TRBD1 or TRBD2 (6 bases each). With the DNA end fitting TRBJ2-5 better, the J assignment may be wrong. CDR1 is SGDLS and CDR2 is YYNGEE in the germline V gene. This CDR3 has 14 residues. The CDR3 spells CASNVALGGETQYF. In DNA form, the CDR3 reads TGTGCCAGCAACGTAGCCCTAGGGGGGGAGACCCAGTACTTC.

The chain recombines TRBV15 with TRBJ1-3; D gene ambiguous. Trimming left V 0 bases short and J 2 bases short, with 8 bases between. The CDR3 extends over 15 amino acids. Germline V CDR1 and CDR2: LNHNV, YYDKDF (reference sequence). DNA for the CDR3: TGTGCCACCAGCAGAGATCCCGGGACTGGAAACACCATATATTTT. Protein sequence: CATSRDPGTGNTIYF. Looking up the rest from reference TRBV15 and TRBJ1-3 gives the full variable domain: DAMVIQNPRYQVTQFGKPVTLSCSQTLNHNVMYWYQQKSSQAPKLLFHYYDKDFNNEADTPDNFQSRRPNTSFCFLDIRSPGLGDTAMYLCATSRDPGTGNTIYFGEGSWLTVV.

About this clonotype itself: A much larger clone sits a single nucleotide away, making a read error possible. The chain uses TRBV24-1 and TRBJ2-1; 8 bases align to TRBD2. The DNA matches TRBJ2-7 better at its end, which makes the J call doubtful. CDR1 and CDR2 (germline): KGHDR, SFDVKD. The CDR3 is 13 residues long. CDR3 residues: CATSGLARNEQYF. The CDR3 coding sequence is TGTGCCACCTCAGGACTAGCCCGCAATGAGCAGTACTTC.

This clonotype was found a few times. This may be a read error, as it is one base from a much larger clone. This chain uses TRBV4-2 with TRBJ2-7; TRBD2 matches 7 bases. The CDR3 sequence is 14 residues long. Germline CDR1 is LGHNA and CDR2 is YNFKEQ. V lost 1 base and J lost 7; bases outside the gene matches: 7. The CDR3 DNA follows: TGTGCCAGCAGCCAAGTAGGGGACTACAATGAGCAGTACTTC. Amino acids: CASSQVGDYNEQYF.

Worth noting for this clonotype: A much larger clone is a single base away; this may be a read error. This chain links TRBV9 with TRBJ2-1; D possibly uses TRBD1 or TRBD2 (6 bases each). This CDR3 has 13 residues. Germline assignment: CDR1 SGDLS and CDR2 YYNGEE. The CDR3 region has the DNA TGTGTCACCACGGAGGGGGGCGGAGGGGAGCAGTTCTTC. Its protein product is CVTTEGGGGEQFF.

This clonotype was detected only once. The chain links TRBV12-3 or TRBV12-4 to TRBJ2-3; 9 bases map to TRBD1. This CDR3 contains 15 residues. J was trimmed by 4 bases and V by 8 bases; bases with no gene match: 10. Here the CDR3 DNA reads TGTGCCAGCGGAAAAGGGACAGGGTTTGCAGATACGCAGTATTTT. It translates to CASGKGTGFADTQYF.

The table lists this clonotype with many counts. The genes are TRBV7-9 and TRBJ2-6; D remains unclear. Deletions cut 5 bases from V and 4 bases from J, with 12 bases between. This CDR3 has 15 amino acids. Germline-derived CDR1 and CDR2 are SEHNR and FQNEAQ (reference sequence). The DNA for the CDR3 is TGTGCCAGCAGCATCGGACCTACAGGGGCCAACGTCCTGACTTTC. Protein product: CASSIGPTGANVLTF.

As concerns this clonotype: This clone may be a read error of a much larger clone one base away. V and J are TRBV5-1 and TRBJ1-1, with D unresolved. The CDR3 is made up of 14 amino acids. Per germline, CDR1 SGHRS and CDR2 YFSETQ. The CDR3 sequence: CANSLAGTNTEAFF. The DNA of the CDR3 is TGCGCCAACAGCTTGGCCGGTACGAACACTGAAGCTTTCTTT.

This clonotype came up a few times. V and J are TRBV6-6 and TRBJ1-5; the D is unclear. The CDR3 runs 15 residues. V lost 7 bases to trimming and J lost 0 bases, with 13 bases between them. Germline CDR1 MNHNY, CDR2 SVGAGI (reference sequence). CDR3 nucleotide sequence: TGTGCCAGCACTGTAAGGCGGGGTAGCAATCAGCCCCAGCATTTT. Encoded protein: CASTVRRGSNQPQHF.

This clonotype was counted a few times. A much larger clonotype is one base distant, so this may be a read error. The rearrangement uses TRBV20-1 and TRBJ2-3; D gene uncertain. CDR1 is DFQATT, CDR2 SNEGSKA, per germline (reference sequence). The CDR3 runs to 15 residues. The V end lost 4 bases, the J end lost 4 bases, and 18 bases lay between the germline ends. The CDR3 DNA reads TGCAGTGCTAACCGACGAGCGATGGGCCCAGATACGCAGTATTTT. Protein product: CSANRRAMGPDTQYF.

The chain uses TRBV6-1 and TRBJ1-5, with 11 bases matching TRBD1. CDR3 length equals 15 residues. The J segment lost 3 bases and the V segment lost 7 bases, leaving 5 bases of the junction unmatched. Germline V gene sequence: CDR1 MNHNS, CDR2 SASEGT. CDR3 sequence (DNA): TGTGCCAGCACCGGGACAGGGGGAACCAATCAGCCCCAGCATTTT. It codes for CASTGTGGTNQPQHF.

This clonotype has a handful of counts. The V and J genes are TRBV28 and TRBJ1-5; tentative D call: TRBD1 (6 bases). The CDR3 has 18 residues. Between the trimmed V and J ends, which lost 5 bases and 1 base, there was a span of 21 bases. In germline, CDR1 is MDHEN, CDR2 SYDVKM. CDR3 bases: TGTGCCAGCAGTCAGACCCCACAGGGACCGAGGAGCAATCAGCCCCAGCATTTT. Its translation: CASSQTPQGPRSNQPQHF.

This clonotype was detected many times. The chain employs TRBV27 and TRBJ2-3; 7 bases line up with TRBD2. J gave up 2 bases and V 1 base, and 6 bases lay outside the gene matches. Looked up from germline, CDR1 is MNHEY and CDR2 is SMNVEV (reference sequence). This CDR3 comprises 16 residues. The CDR3 spells CASSLFSGAITDTQYF. The DNA for the CDR3 is TGTGCCAGCAGTTTATTCAGCGGGGCAATCACAGATACGCAGTATTTT.

Details on this clonotype: The junction departs from germline at one end; a sequencing error may be responsible. This rearrangement joins TRBV5-1 to TRBJ1-4; D unresolved. Germline V gene lookup returns CDR1 SGHRS and CDR2 YFSETQ. There are 14 residues in the CDR3. As DNA, the CDR3 is TGCGCCAGCGGCTTGGGAGAAACTAATGAAAAACTGTTTTTT. Its protein product is CASGLGETNEKLFF. Supplemented by reference TRBV5-1 and TRBJ1-4, the full variable domain reads KAGVTQTPRYLIKTRGQQVTLSCSPISGHRSVSWYQQTPGQGLQFLFEYFSETQRNKGNFPGRFSGRQFSNSRSEMNVSTLELGDSALYLCASGLGETNEKLFFGSGTQLSVL.

This clonotype was picked up a small number of times. This sequence joins TRBV5-1 and TRBJ1-2; 7 nucleotides align to TRBD1. The J segment lost 2 bases and the V segment lost 1 base, leaving 5 bases of the junction unmatched. Germline loops: CDR1 SGHRS, CDR2 YFSETQ. The length of the CDR3 is 15 residues. CDR3 bases: TGCGCCAGCAGCTTGCCTGCAGGGGGAAACTATGGCTACACCTTC. Translating gives CASSLPAGGNYGYTF.

At least ten counts were recorded for this clonotype. This chain uses TRBV20-1 with TRBJ2-1, with D unclear. Trimming took 7 bases from V and 6 from J, leaving 16 bases between them. CDR1 and CDR2 from the germline V gene are DFQATT and SNEGSKA (reference sequence). The CDR3 spans 13 residues. This CDR3 reads CSVEPRVGNEQFF. The CDR3 DNA reads as TGCAGTGTTGAGCCCCGGGTCGGCAATGAGCAGTTCTTC.

This rearrangement joins TRBV30 to TRBJ1-1; D ambiguous. Germline V gives CDR1 GTSNPN, CDR2 SVGIG (reference sequence). Trimming removed 5 bases at V and 6 bases at J, with 16 bases between. The CDR3 runs to 13 residues. Here the CDR3 DNA reads TGTGCCTGGGCCCCGGGCCGGGCGGCTGAAGCTTTCTTT. It codes for CAWAPGRAAEAFF.

This clonotype occurred many times. The chain uses TRBV14 and TRBJ1-2, with D tentatively TRBD1 (5 bases). The V and J ends lost 0 bases and 2 bases respectively, with 10 bases between them. The CDR3 has 15 amino acids. The germline V gene encodes CDR1 SGHDN and CDR2 FVKESK. The CDR3 DNA is TGTGCCAGCAGCCAAGATCGGACAAGCAACTATGGCTACACCTTC. It specifies CASSQDRTSNYGYTF.

This clonotype was seen many times. The chain employs TRBV6-1 and TRBJ2-5; TRBD1 matches 8 bases. The CDR3 runs to 15 residues. Germline V CDR1 and CDR2: MNHNS, SASEGT. V was clipped by 2 bases and J by 5 bases; unmatched bases: 7. The CDR3 protein is CASSEIWQGAETQYF. The CDR3 region has the DNA TGTGCCAGCAGTGAAATATGGCAGGGGGCTGAGACCCAGTACTTC.

This clonotype has at least ten counts. The gene calls are TRBV6-5 and TRBJ2-3; 10 bases are shared with TRBD2. Germline CDR1 MNHEY, CDR2 SVGAGI. The CDR3 is made up of 16 amino acids. J lost 2 bases, V lost 0 bases, and 2 bases had no gene match. CDR3 nucleotides: TGTGCCAGCAGTTACTCAGCGGGGGGGCTCACAGATACGCAGTATTTT. Translation: CASSYSAGGLTDTQYF.

The V call is TRBV10-3, the J call TRBJ2-5, with TRBD2 identical over 8 bases. CDR1 ENHRY and CDR2 SYGVKD come from the germline V gene. V lost 7 bases, J lost 11 bases, and 21 bases stayed unmatched. This CDR3 contains 16 residues. The CDR3, as DNA: TGTGCCATCACCGCGTCCGGCGGGGGGCCGTACAATGAGCAGTACTTC. Translation: CAITASGGGPYNEQYF.

This clonotype was observed many times. The chain recombines TRBV5-1 with TRBJ2-1; 8 bases align to TRBD2. This CDR3 region has 14 residues. The germline V gene encodes CDR1 SGHRS and CDR2 YFSETQ. V lost 0 bases to trimming and J lost 7 bases; unmatched junction nucleotides: 3. CDR3 coding DNA: TGCGCCAGCAGCTTGGATAGCGGGGAAAATGAGCAGTTCTTC. Amino acid sequence: CASSLDSGENEQFF.

This chain connects TRBV7-2 to TRBJ1-6; 9 nucleotides agree with TRBD1. There are 16 residues in the CDR3. From germline, CDR1 is SGHTA and CDR2 FQGNSA. J was trimmed by 7 bases and V by 5 bases; bases with no gene match: 9. CDR3 nucleotides: TGTGCCAGCAGCCTCGATTCACAGGGGGCAAATTCACCCCTCCACTTT. Translating gives CASSLDSQGANSPLHF.

Comment on this clonotype: At one of its ends the junction is not consistent with the germline gene, which may arise from a read error. The J gene is TRBJ2-7, the V gene TRBV12-3 or TRBV12-4, with 8 bases fitting TRBD2. The CDR3 is 14 residues long. CDR3 loop: CASGLAGSAYERYF. The CDR3 region has the DNA TGTGCCAGCGGTTTAGCGGGGTCTGCCTACGAGCGGTACTTC.